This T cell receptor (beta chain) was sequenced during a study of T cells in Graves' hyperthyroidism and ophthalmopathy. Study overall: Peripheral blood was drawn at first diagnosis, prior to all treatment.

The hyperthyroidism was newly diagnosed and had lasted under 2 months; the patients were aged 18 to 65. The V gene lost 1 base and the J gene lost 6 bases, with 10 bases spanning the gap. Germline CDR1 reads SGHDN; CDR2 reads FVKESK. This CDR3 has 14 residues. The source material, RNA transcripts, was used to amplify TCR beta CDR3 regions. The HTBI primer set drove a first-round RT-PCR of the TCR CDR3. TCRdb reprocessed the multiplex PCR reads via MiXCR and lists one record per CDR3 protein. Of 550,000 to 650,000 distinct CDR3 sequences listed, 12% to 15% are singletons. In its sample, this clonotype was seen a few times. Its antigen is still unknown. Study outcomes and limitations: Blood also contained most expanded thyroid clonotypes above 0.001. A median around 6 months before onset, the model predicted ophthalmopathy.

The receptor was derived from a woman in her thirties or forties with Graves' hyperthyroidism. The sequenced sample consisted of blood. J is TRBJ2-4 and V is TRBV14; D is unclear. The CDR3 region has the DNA TGTGCCAGCAGCCAAGGTCTCCAGAGAAACATTCAGTACTTC. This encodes CASSQGLQRNIQYF. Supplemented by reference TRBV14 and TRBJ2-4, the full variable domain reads EAGVTQFPSHSVIEKGQTVTLRCDPISGHDNLYWYRRVMGKEIKFLLHFVKESKQDESGMPNNRFLAERTGGTYSTLKVQPAELEDSGVYFCASSQGLQRNIQYFGAGTRLSVL.